This TCR beta chain was found in a study of shared clonotypes between healthy human individuals. At the level of the study: Those who served as donors were two women and three men between the ages of 18 and 49. Study-level findings and limits: Compared with memory subsets, naive subsets generally had larger estimated richness.

Comment on this clone: Its antigen is as yet unknown.

Every subset had its genomic DNA shared out evenly among several immunoSEQ plates. Using immunoSEQ multiplex PCR, the repertoire was profiled, and TCRdb retains in-frame clones only, with some absent. This sample has about 600,000 clones, with more than 95% found just once. This CDR3 is 13 amino acids long. Per the germline V gene, CDR1 is SGHRS and CDR2 is YFSETQ. V dropped 4 bases and J dropped 6; count of bases not matched to a gene: 5. The sample taken for sequencing was naive CD4+ T cells sorted from blood. Noted subset: CD45RA+ positively selected. This clonotype originated in a woman aged 30 to 39 in good health. This sequence joins TRBV5-1 and TRBJ2-5, with 8 bases fitting TRBD2. The CDR3 is CASSPSGRQTQYF. The CDR3 DNA sequence: TGCGCCAGCAGCCCGAGCGGGAGACAGACCCAGTACTTC.